These 29 T cell receptor beta chains originate from one sample sequenced in a study of T cells in Graves' hyperthyroidism and ophthalmopathy. It was RNA transcripts that yielded the amplified TCR beta CDR3 regions. TCR CDR3 underwent first-round RT-PCR with the HTBI primer set. TCRdb re-derived calls from the multiplex PCR reads in MiXCR, one entry per CDR3 protein. Of hundreds of thousands of distinct CDR3 sequences detected, about 14% appear once; the ten largest clones hold around 13%. What was sequenced was blood. These receptors all stem from a woman aged 50 to 60 with Graves' ophthalmopathy.

On this clonotype itself: A much larger clonotype is one base distant, so this may be a read error. The rearrangement joins TRBV6-5 to TRBJ2-6; D not certain. V was clipped by 4 bases and J by 0 bases, with 4 bases between them. This CDR3 is built from 14 residues. Per the germline V gene, CDR1 is MNHEY and CDR2 is SVGAGI. CDR3 in amino acids: CASSCSSGANVLTF. The CDR3 DNA is TGTGCCAGCAGTTGCTCCTCTGGGGCCAACGTCCTGACTTTC.

The chain links TRBV6-5 to TRBJ1-1; 7 bases are a match to TRBD1. The CDR3 spans 15 residues. The germline CDR1 and CDR2 sequences are MNHEY and SVGAGI. The V segment lost 5 bases and the J segment 0 bases; nucleotides outside the gene matches: 6. CDR3 sequence reads: CASSTRDRVNTEAFF. CDR3 bases: TGTGCCAGCAGTACTCGAGACAGGGTGAACACTGAAGCTTTCTTT.

The rearrangement uses TRBV3-1 and TRBJ2-7; 7 nucleotides match TRBD2. This CDR3 is built from 16 residues. Losses at the gene ends were 1 base for V and 1 base for J; bases not matched to a gene: 7. The germline V gene encodes CDR1 LGHDT and CDR2 YNNKEL (reference sequence). DNA for the CDR3: TGTGCCAGCAGCCAAGTCAGCCGGGGGGTGTCCTACGAGCAGTACTTC. Translated: CASSQVSRGVSYEQYF.

This clonotype was found many times. The chain recombines TRBV28 with TRBJ1-5; TRBD1 aligns across 8 bases. CDR1 and CDR2 (germline): MDHEN, SYDVKM. The CDR3 runs to 14 residues. The J segment lost 1 base and the V segment lost 6 bases, leaving 2 bases of the junction unmatched. Here the CDR3 reads CASRTGESNQPQHF. DNA for the CDR3: TGTGCCAGCAGGACAGGGGAAAGCAATCAGCCCCAGCATTTT.

V is TRBV5-1 and J is TRBJ2-1, with 13 bases identical to TRBD2. Germline assignment: CDR1 SGHRS and CDR2 YFSETQ. Losses at the gene ends were 3 bases for V and 9 bases for J; bases not matched to a gene: 9. The CDR3 spans 16 residues. The CDR3 coding sequence is TGCGCCAGCAGCTCGCCGGGGACTAGCGGGACCGGTGAGCAGTTCTTC. Protein sequence: CASSSPGTSGTGEQFF.

V gene TRBV7-6 combines with J gene TRBJ2-2; a weak D match, TRBD2 (5 bases). This CDR3 is built from 19 residues. Germline CDR1 SGHVS, CDR2 FNYEAQ. The V gene lost 6 bases and the J gene lost 0 bases, with 23 bases spanning the gap. CDR3 in amino acids: CASSQHPEGSLPNTGELFF. The CDR3 DNA reads as TGTGCCAGCAGTCAACATCCAGAGGGCTCACTTCCGAACACCGGGGAGCTGTTTTTT.

This clonotype was seen at least ten times. CDR3 sequence reads: CASSLEGNGYTF. The CDR3 nucleotides are TGCGCCAGCAGCTTGGAGGGGAATGGCTACACCTTC. The V call is TRBV5-1, the J call TRBJ1-2, with D maybe TRBD1 (5 bases). The CDR3 contains 12 residues. CDR1 is SGHRS, CDR2 YFSETQ, per germline. Trimming left V 0 bases short and J 6 bases short, with 6 bases between.

The table lists this clonotype with many counts. The V call is TRBV20-1, the J call TRBJ1-5, with 9 bases that match TRBD1. CDR1 and CDR2 (germline): DFQATT, SNEGSKA (reference sequence). The CDR3 contains 18 residues. V was pared by 0 bases and J by 4 bases, with 13 bases of the junction left unmatched. The CDR3 here is CSARDWRQGGLPNQPQHF. CDR3 coding DNA: TGCAGTGCTAGAGATTGGAGACAGGGGGGTCTCCCAAATCAGCCCCAGCATTTT.

V usage is TRBV19 and J usage is TRBJ1-2; TRBD1 might be the D (5 bases). CDR3 size: 13 residues. CDR1 and CDR2 from the germline V gene are LNHDA and SQIVND (reference sequence). The V gene lost 6 bases and the J gene lost 5 bases, with 13 bases spanning the gap. The CDR3 DNA is TGTGCCAGTAGCTATAGGGCAGGGTATGGCTACACCTTC. The encoded protein is CASSYRAGYGYTF. The whole variable domain, remainder taken from reference TRBV19 and TRBJ1-2, is DGGITQSPKYLFRKEGQNVTLSCEQNLNHDAMYWYRQDPGQGLRLIYYSQIVNDFQKGDIAEGYSVSREKKESFPLTVTSAQKNPTAFYLCASSYRAGYGYTFGSGTRLTVV.

This clonotype was counted a few times. The chain uses TRBV20-1 and TRBJ1-5; a possible D gene is TRBD1 (5 bases). Germline assignment: CDR1 DFQATT and CDR2 SNEGSKA (reference sequence). This CDR3 comprises 13 residues. CDR3 sequence reads: CSAGGYSNQPQHF. CDR3 coding DNA: TGCAGCGCGGGGGGTTATAGCAATCAGCCCCAGCATTTT.

This clonotype was seen many times. This chain connects TRBV4-3 to TRBJ2-7; 10 bases fit TRBD2. In germline, CDR1 is LGHNA, CDR2 YSLEER. CDR3 size: 14 residues. Trimming at V came to 3 bases and at J to 9 bases, leaving 8 bases not matched to a gene. CDR3 coding DNA: TGCGCCAGCAGCCATAGGCTAGCGGGAGAGGCGCAGTACTTC. Translation: CASSHRLAGEAQYF.

This clonotype was counted at least ten times. The chain has TRBV3-1 and TRBJ1-1; TRBD1 is a possible D gene (5 bases). The CDR3 loop spans 14 amino acids. Per germline, CDR1 LGHDT and CDR2 YNNKEL (reference sequence). V was cut by 10 bases and J by 1 base, with 16 bases left in between. The CDR3 reads CATIGAEANTEAFF. CDR3 in DNA: TGTGCCACCATAGGGGCCGAGGCGAACACTGAAGCTTTCTTT.

The table lists this clonotype with a few counts. This CDR3 reads CASSSGTSADQETQYF. Here the CDR3 DNA reads TGTGCCAGCAGCTCCGGGACTAGCGCCGACCAAGAGACCCAGTACTTC. The chain links TRBV7-9 to TRBJ2-5, with 10 nucleotides matching TRBD2. Unmatched junction bases numbered 5, after V lost 4 bases and J lost 0 bases. Germline lookup yields CDR1 SEHNR and CDR2 FQNEAQ (reference sequence). The CDR3 is 16 residues long. Drawing the rest from reference TRBV7-9 and TRBJ2-5, the complete variable domain is DTGVSQNPRHKITKRGQNVTFRCDPISEHNRLYWYRQTLGQGPEFLTYFQNEAQLEKSRLLSDRFSAERPKGSFSTLEIQRTEQGDSAMYLCASSSGTSADQETQYFGPGTRLLVL.

Points on this clonotype: One base away lies a much larger clone, so this may be a sequencing read error. This chain uses TRBV7-3 with TRBJ2-3; D is perhaps TRBD2 (6 bases). Trimming took off 0 bases at V and 6 bases at J, with 13 bases between the two ends. The CDR3 is 15 residues long. From germline, CDR1 is SGHTA and CDR2 FQGTGA. The chain's CDR3 is CASSLTVAAGDTQYF. Here the CDR3 DNA reads TGTGCCAGCAGCTTAACGGTCGCAGCGGGCGATACGCAGTATTTT.

There are a few counts of this clonotype. CDR3: CASRQRAGGAYEQYF. DNA for the CDR3: TGTGCCAGTAGACAACGGGCGGGAGGTGCCTACGAGCAGTACTTC. The gene calls are TRBV19 and TRBJ2-7; TRBD2 matches 8 bases. Germline lookup yields CDR1 LNHDA and CDR2 SQIVND (reference sequence). This CDR3 comprises 15 residues. V lost 6 bases to trimming and J lost 2 bases; unmatched junction nucleotides: 9.

This clonotype was picked up many times. The rearrangement uses TRBV6-1 and TRBJ1-5, with 12 nucleotides matching TRBD1. The V gene's germline CDR1 is MNHNS and CDR2 SASEGT. V trimming: 4 bases; J trimming: 9 bases; junction bases outside the gene matches: 10. This CDR3 is built from 16 residues. CDR3 coding DNA: TGTGCCAGCAGTGTTAAGGGACAGGGGGCCACTCTGCCCCAGCATTTT. It encodes CASSVKGQGATLPQHF.

The rearrangement uses TRBV20-1 and TRBJ2-1, with 8 bases that match TRBD1. CDR1 DFQATT and CDR2 SNEGSKA come from the germline V gene (reference sequence). The V segment lost 6 bases and the J segment 9 bases; nucleotides outside the gene matches: 13. This CDR3 has 14 amino acids. The CDR3 coding sequence is TGCAGTGCAGGTCCCCGGACAGGGTCACCTGAGCAGTTCTTC. It yields the protein CSAGPRTGSPEQFF.

This clonotype was detected many times. J is TRBJ2-1 and V is TRBV27; D is possibly TRBD2 (5 bases). V shed 5 bases and J shed 8 bases, with 25 bases lying between them. CDR3 size: 17 residues. CDR1 is MNHEY, CDR2 SMNVEV, per germline (reference sequence). The CDR3 DNA is TGTGCCAGCAGTAAAGAGGCGAGGGCTCTCTACCACGATGAGCAGTTCTTC. Its protein product is CASSKEARALYHDEQFF.

Ten or more counts support this clonotype. The genes are TRBV7-3 and TRBJ2-3; TRBD2 is a possible D gene (6 bases). CDR3 length equals 15 residues. With 4 bases removed from V and 1 base from J, the gap between germline ends came to 12 bases. The germline CDR1 and CDR2 sequences are SGHTA and FQGTGA. This chain's CDR3 is CASSSTSFRTDTQYF. The CDR3 region has the DNA TGTGCCAGCAGCTCGACTAGTTTCCGCACAGATACGCAGTATTTT.

The genes are TRBV4-1 and TRBJ1-5; D gene uncertain. Germline CDR1 MGHRA, CDR2 YSYEKL. V lost 4 bases and J lost 1, with 14 bases in between. The length of the CDR3 is 16 residues. In nucleotides, the CDR3 is TGCGCCAGCAGCCGCCATGAGACTAGAAGCAATCAGCCCCAGCATTTT. This encodes CASSRHETRSNQPQHF.

This clonotype came up many times. The chain carries TRBV7-9 and TRBJ2-1, with TRBD1 as a possible D gene (6 bases). The ends were cut back, 8 bases at V and 3 bases at J, with 8 bases in the middle. Germline loops: CDR1 SEHNR, CDR2 FQNEAQ (reference sequence). CDR3 length: 12 amino acids. The CDR3 loop is CASGGRYNEQFF. The CDR3, as DNA: TGTGCCAGCGGGGGCCGCTACAATGAGCAGTTCTTC. The full variable domain, with the rest looked up from reference TRBV7-9 and TRBJ2-1, is DTGVSQNPRHKITKRGQNVTFRCDPISEHNRLYWYRQTLGQGPEFLTYFQNEAQLEKSRLLSDRFSAERPKGSFSTLEIQRTEQGDSAMYLCASGGRYNEQFFGPGTRLTVL.

This clonotype was seen at least ten times. V gene TRBV18 combines with J gene TRBJ1-2, with D possibly matching TRBD1 (6 bases). This CDR3 comprises 13 residues. The V end was cut by 0 bases, the J end by 8 bases, with 10 bases between. Germline-derived CDR1 and CDR2 are KGHSH and LQKENI. This CDR3 is CASSPPTGGGYTF. As DNA, the CDR3 is TGTGCCAGCTCACCACCGACAGGTGGAGGCTACACCTTC.

In this sample, this clonotype turned up a few times. The V and J genes are TRBV6-1 and TRBJ1-2; D gene uncertain. V was shortened by 6 bases and J by 0 bases, with 8 bases between the two germline ends. Germline CDR1 is MNHNS and CDR2 is SASEGT. The CDR3 sequence is 13 residues long. CDR3 region: CASRVAANYGYTF. The CDR3 nucleotides read TGTGCCAGCAGGGTGGCGGCTAACTATGGCTACACCTTC.

This clonotype was picked up a small number of times. The chain links TRBV9 to TRBJ2-3; D is possibly TRBD2 (6 bases). Germline-derived CDR1 and CDR2 are SGDLS and YYNGEE. Between the trimmed V and J ends, which lost 2 bases and 2 bases, there was a span of 12 bases. The length of the CDR3 is 15 residues. CDR3 DNA sequence: TGTGCCAGCAGCGTTAGCGGTAACCCCACAGATACGCAGTATTTT. It yields the protein CASSVSGNPTDTQYF. The whole variable domain, remainder taken from reference TRBV9 and TRBJ2-3, is DSGVTQTPKHLITATGQRVTLRCSPRSGDLSVYWYQQSLDQGLQFLIQYYNGEERAKGNILERFSAQQFPDLHSELNLSSLELGDSALYFCASSVSGNPTDTQYFGPGTRLTVL.

This clonotype was seen at least ten times. The chain has TRBV28 and TRBJ2-3; the D gene is possibly TRBD1 (5 bases). The ends were cut back, 2 bases at V and 2 bases at J, with 8 bases in the middle. Germline loops: CDR1 MDHEN, CDR2 SYDVKM. The CDR3 runs to 14 residues. The CDR3 is CASSLAGFTDTQYF. The CDR3 DNA is TGTGCCAGCAGTTTAGCAGGGTTCACAGATACGCAGTATTTT.

The rearrangement joins TRBV6-2 or TRBV6-3 to TRBJ1-6, with D hard to call. CDR3 length equals 19 residues. V lost 2 bases to trimming and J lost 1 base, with 18 bases between them. The germline V gene encodes CDR1 MNHEY and CDR2 SVGEGT. CDR3 residues: CASSYNRGASGSYNSPLHF. The CDR3 DNA reads TGTGCCAGCAGTTACAACCGGGGAGCAAGTGGGTCCTATAATTCACCCCTCCACTTT.

On this clonotype: A much bigger clone sits one base away, suggesting this may be a read error. J is TRBJ1-1 and V is TRBV19, with D unclear. The CDR3 spans 15 residues. Germline loops: CDR1 LNHDA, CDR2 SQIVND (reference sequence). The CDR3, as DNA: TGTGCCAGTAGTATCGATTGGGTAAGGAACACTGAAGCTCTCTTT. Its translation: CASSIDWVRNTEALF. Combining the CDR3 with reference TRBV19 and TRBJ1-1 gives the whole variable domain DGGITQSPKYLFRKEGQNVTLSCEQNLNHDAMYWYRQDPGQGLRLIYYSQIVNDFQKGDIAEGYSVSREKKESFPLTVTSAQKNPTAFYLCASSIDWVRNTEALFGQGTRLTVV.

This clonotype was observed at least ten times. The rearrangement joins TRBV28 to TRBJ2-1, with D uncertain. The CDR3 contains 15 residues. Germline loops: CDR1 MDHEN, CDR2 SYDVKM. Trimming shortened V by 7 bases and J by 0 bases, and 13 bases separated the two germline ends. The CDR3 here is CASIGSRSSYNEQFF. In nucleotides, the CDR3 is TGTGCCAGCATAGGGTCCCGCAGCTCCTACAATGAGCAGTTCTTC.

This clonotype came up many times. The gene calls are TRBV29-1 and TRBJ2-3; D is possibly TRBD1 or TRBD2 (5 bases each). Germline V lookup: CDR1 SQVTM, CDR2 ANQGSEA. V lost 3 bases, J lost 0 bases, and 16 bases lay in between. The CDR3 runs to 16 residues. In nucleotides, the CDR3 is TGCAGCGTTGACGGGGCCAGAGGGGCCAGCACAGATACGCAGTATTTT. It encodes CSVDGARGASTDTQYF.